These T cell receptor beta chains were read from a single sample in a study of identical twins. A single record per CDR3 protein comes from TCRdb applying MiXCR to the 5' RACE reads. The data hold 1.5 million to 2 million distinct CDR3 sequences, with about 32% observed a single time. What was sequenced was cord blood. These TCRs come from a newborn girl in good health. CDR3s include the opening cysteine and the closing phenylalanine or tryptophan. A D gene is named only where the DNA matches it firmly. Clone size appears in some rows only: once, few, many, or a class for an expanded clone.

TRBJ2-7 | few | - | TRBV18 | TGTGCCAGCTCACTCGTTCGCAGGGTTGACTACGAGCAGTACTTC | CASSLVRRVDYEQYF
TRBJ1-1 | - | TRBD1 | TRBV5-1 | TGCGCCAGCAGAGGAGAGGGGGCGGTGAACACTGAAGCTTTCTTT | CASRGEGAVNTEAFF
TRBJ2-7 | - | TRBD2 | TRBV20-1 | TGCAGTGCTACTAAAGCTAGCGGTACCTACGAGCAGTACTTC | CSATKASGTYEQYF
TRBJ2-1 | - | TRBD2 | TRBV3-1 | TGTGCCAGCAGCCAAGCCGGGGGGGGCCGGTTCTTC | CASSQAGGGRFF
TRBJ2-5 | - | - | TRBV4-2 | TGTGCCAGCAGCCAATCTTTAATCAATGAGCAGTACTTC | CASSQSLINEQYF
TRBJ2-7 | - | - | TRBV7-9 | TGTGCCAGCAGCTTGTATGGAACAACCTCCTACGAGCAGTACTTC | CASSLYGTTSYEQYF
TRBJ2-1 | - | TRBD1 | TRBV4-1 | TGCGCCAGCAGCCACATCGGGAAAGCGACAGGGAATGAGCAGTTCTTC | CASSHIGKATGNEQFF
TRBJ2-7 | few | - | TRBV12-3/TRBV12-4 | TGTGCCAGCAGTAAAAACATGGGAGGCTACGAGCAGTACTTC | CASSKNMGGYEQYF
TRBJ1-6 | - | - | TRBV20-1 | TGCAGTGCTAGTAACGAGGGTTGGAATTCACCCCTCCACTTT | CSASNEGWNSPLHF
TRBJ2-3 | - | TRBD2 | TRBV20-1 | TGCAGTGCTATTCGAGGGACTAGCGGGGCCAGCACAGATATGCAGTATTTT | CSAIRGTSGASTDMQYF
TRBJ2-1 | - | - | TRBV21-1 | TGTGCCAGCAGCAAGAGGGTTCCGGCGCCCCGGACCTACAATGAGCAGTTCTTC | CASSKRVPAPRTYNEQFF
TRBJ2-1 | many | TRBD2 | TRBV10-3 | TGTGCCATCAGTGAGACCGGGACTAGCGGCAATGAGCAGTTCTTC | CAISETGTSGNEQFF
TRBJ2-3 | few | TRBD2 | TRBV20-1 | TGCAGTGCTAACCCCGGGACTAGACCGTACACAGATACGCAGTATTTT | CSANPGTRPYTDTQYF
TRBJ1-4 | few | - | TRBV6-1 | TGTGCCAGCAGTGCCAACTTTTACAGCAATGAAAAACTGTTTTTT | CASSANFYSNEKLFF
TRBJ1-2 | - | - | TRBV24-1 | TGTGCCACCAGTGACCCGGACAGCCCCTATGGCTACACCTTC | CATSDPDSPYGYTF
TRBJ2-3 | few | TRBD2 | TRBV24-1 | TGTGCCACCAGTGAAAGTACTAGCGGGGAAACAGATACGCAGTATTTT | CATSESTSGETDTQYF
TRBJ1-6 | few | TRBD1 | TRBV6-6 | TGTGCCAGCAGTCGGGACAGGGTTTCACCCCTCCACTTT | CASSRDRVSPLHF
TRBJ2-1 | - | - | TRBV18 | TGTGCCAGCTCACCCCCGGTTGTGGACCTTACTGAGCAGTTCTTC | CASSPPVVDLTEQFF
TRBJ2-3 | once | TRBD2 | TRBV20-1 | TGCAGTGCTGAAGGGGGACTAGCGGGGGGTACGCAGTATTTT | CSAEGGLAGGTQYF
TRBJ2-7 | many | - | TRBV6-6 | TGTGCCAGCAGCCCGGAGGGAGGATACGAGCAGTACTTC | CASSPEGGYEQYF
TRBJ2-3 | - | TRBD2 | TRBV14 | TGTGCCAGCAGCCCGACTAGCGGGAGCTATACGCAGTATTTT | CASSPTSGSYTQYF
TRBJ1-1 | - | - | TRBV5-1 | TGCGTCAGCAGCTTGGAGGGGGAAACTGAAGCTTTCTTT | CVSSLEGETEAFF
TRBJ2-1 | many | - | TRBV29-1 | TGCAGCGTTGAGCCTCGGACTACTTACAATGAGCAGTTCTTC | CSVEPRTTYNEQFF
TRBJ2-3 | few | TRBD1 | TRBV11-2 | TGTGCCAGCAGCTTTTTCCCCGGACAGGGCGCAGATACGCAGTATTTT | CASSFFPGQGADTQYF
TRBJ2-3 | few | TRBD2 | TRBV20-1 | TGCAGTGCTAGACCCCCTAGCGGGGGGGGCGTGGGAACAGATACGCAGTATTTT | CSARPPSGGGVGTDTQYF
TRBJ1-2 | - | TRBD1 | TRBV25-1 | TGTGCCAGCACCTTGACAGGGACCTATGGCTACACCTTC | CASTLTGTYGYTF
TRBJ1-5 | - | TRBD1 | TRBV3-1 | TGTGCCAGCAGCCAAGGTGAACCGGGACAGAGAAATCAGCCCCAGCATTTT | CASSQGEPGQRNQPQHF
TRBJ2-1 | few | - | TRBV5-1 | TGCGCCAGCAAAGAGGGCCCATCCGAGCAGTTCTTC | CASKEGPSEQFF
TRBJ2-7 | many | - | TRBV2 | TGTGCCAGCAGACCTATAGCAGAGCAGTACTTC | CASRPIAEQYF
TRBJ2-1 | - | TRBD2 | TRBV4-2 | TGTGCCAGCAGCCAAGATCCCTATCGACTAGCGAGAAACAATGAGCAGTTCTTC | CASSQDPYRLARNNEQFF
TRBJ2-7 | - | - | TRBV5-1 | TGCGCCAGCAGACTCCCGACTTCAACTCACTCCTACGAGCAGTACTTC | CASRLPTSTHSYEQYF
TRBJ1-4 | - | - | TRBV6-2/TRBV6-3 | TGTGCCAGCAGTTACGACAGGATTAATGAAAAACTGTTTTTT | CASSYDRINEKLFF
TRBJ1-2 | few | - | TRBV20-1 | TGCAGTGCTAGAGATAAGGACAACTATGGCTACACCTTC | CSARDKDNYGYTF
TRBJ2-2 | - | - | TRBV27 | TGTGCCAGCAACTTTGGGGGGCACGGGGAGCTGTTTTTT | CASNFGGHGELFF
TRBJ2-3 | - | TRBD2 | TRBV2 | TGTGCCAGCAGTGCCTACTCCGGGACTAGTGAGCAGTATTTT | CASSAYSGTSEQYF